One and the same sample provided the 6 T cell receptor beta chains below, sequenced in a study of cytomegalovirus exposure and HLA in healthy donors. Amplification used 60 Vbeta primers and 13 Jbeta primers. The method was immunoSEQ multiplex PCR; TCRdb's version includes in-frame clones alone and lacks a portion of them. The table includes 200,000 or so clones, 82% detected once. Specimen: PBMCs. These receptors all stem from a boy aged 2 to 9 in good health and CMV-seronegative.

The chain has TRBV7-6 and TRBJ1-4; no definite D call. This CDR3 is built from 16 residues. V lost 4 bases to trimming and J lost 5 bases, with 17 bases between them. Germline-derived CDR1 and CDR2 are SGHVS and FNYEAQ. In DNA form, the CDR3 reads TGTGCCAGCAGCTCCGTTTCGGTTGGCGGGAATGAAAAACTGTTTTTT. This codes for CASSSVSVGGNEKLFF.

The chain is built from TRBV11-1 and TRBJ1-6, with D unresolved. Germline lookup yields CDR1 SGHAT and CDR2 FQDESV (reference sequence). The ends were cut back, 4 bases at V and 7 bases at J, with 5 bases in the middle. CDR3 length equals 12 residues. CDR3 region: CASSSLNSPLHF. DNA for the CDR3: TGTGCCAGCAGCTCCCTCAATTCACCCCTCCACTTT.

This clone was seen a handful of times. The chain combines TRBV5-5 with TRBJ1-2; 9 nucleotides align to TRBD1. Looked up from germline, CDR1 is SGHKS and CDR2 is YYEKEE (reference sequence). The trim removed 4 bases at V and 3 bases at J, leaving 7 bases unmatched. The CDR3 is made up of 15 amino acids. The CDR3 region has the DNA TGTGCCAGCAGCCTAGGAGGACAGGGGTACTATGGCTACACCTTC. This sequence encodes CASSLGGQGYYGYTF.

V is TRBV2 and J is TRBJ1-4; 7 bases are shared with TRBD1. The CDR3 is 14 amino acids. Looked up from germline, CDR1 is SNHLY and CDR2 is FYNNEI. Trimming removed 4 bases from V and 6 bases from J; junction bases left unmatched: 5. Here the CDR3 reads CASSARQGDEKLFF. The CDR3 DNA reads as TGTGCCAGCAGTGCCCGACAGGGCGATGAAAAACTGTTTTTT.

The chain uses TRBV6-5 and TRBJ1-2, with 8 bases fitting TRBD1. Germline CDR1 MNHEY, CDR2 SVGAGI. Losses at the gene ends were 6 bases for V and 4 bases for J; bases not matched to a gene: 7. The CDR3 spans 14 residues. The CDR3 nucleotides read TGTGCCAGCAGCTGGACAGGGCCGCTCTATGGCTACACCTTC. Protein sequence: CASSWTGPLYGYTF.

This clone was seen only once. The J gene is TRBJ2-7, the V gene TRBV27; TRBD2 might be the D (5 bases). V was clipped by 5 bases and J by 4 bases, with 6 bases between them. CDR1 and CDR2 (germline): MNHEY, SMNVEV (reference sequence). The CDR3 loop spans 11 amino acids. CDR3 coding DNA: TGTGCCAGCAGTGACTATTACGAGCAGTACTTC. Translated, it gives CASSDYYEQYF.